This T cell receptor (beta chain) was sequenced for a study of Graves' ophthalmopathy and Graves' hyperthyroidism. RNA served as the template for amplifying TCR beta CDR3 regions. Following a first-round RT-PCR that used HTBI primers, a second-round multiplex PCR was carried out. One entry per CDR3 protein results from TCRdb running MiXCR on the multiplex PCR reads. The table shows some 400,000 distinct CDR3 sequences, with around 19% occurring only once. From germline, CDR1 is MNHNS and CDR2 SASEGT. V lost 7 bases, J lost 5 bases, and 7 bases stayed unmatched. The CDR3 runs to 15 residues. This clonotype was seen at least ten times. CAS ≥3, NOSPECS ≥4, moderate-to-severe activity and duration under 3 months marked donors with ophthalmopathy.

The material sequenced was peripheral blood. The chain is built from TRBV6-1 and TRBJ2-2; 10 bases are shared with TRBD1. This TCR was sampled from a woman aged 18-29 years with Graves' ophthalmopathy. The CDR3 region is CASNPGTGETGELFF. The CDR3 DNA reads TGTGCCAGCAATCCTGGGACAGGGGAGACCGGGGAGCTGTTTTTT.